The 15 T cell receptor beta chains given below trace back to one sample, sequenced in a study of tumor-infiltrating lymphocytes in primary liver carcinoma. Scientists recovered RNA and DNA together from about 21-30 mg of unsorted bulk tissue. A constant-region primer primed TCR beta cDNA synthesis from 400 to 550 ng of total RNA. Libraries for TCR beta were built through three nested multiplex PCR rounds, which together made up a slightly modified ARM-PCR procedure. Amplification in the first two PCR rounds was performed using TRBV1-TRBV30 forward primers and a C-beta reverse primer for approximately 10 cycles each. TCRdb re-called the multiplex PCR reads through MiXCR, storing one row per CDR3 protein. The sample records 80,000 or so distinct CDR3 sequences, around 66% being singletons. Specimen: tumor-adjacent normal liver tissue. All receptors come from a man aged 40-49 years with primary liver carcinoma and hepatitis B virus infection.

The rearrangement links TRBV29-1 to TRBJ2-6; 7 nucleotides align to TRBD1. The CDR3 runs to 14 residues. CDR1 and CDR2 from the germline V gene are SQVTM and ANQGSEA. V dropped 6 bases and J dropped 2; count of bases not matched to a gene: 4. CDR3 DNA: TGCAGCGTCGTCACAGGGGCTGGGGCCAACGTCCTGACTTTC. Translating it yields CSVVTGAGANVLTF.

In its sample, this clonotype was seen many times. The chain couples TRBV4-1 to TRBJ1-6, with D hard to call. The CDR3 loop spans 12 amino acids. The V gene's germline CDR1 is MGHRA and CDR2 YSYEKL. V was trimmed by 3 bases and J by 8 bases, leaving 5 bases between them. CDR3 in amino acids: CASSQSDSPLHF. The CDR3 bases are TGCGCCAGCAGCCAGTCGGATTCACCCCTCCACTTT.

This clonotype came up once. This could be a read error, since a much larger clone is one nucleotide away. The CDR3, as DNA: TGCGCCAGCAGCTTGGGATCTGGACCAAAGGCCGAGCAGTACTTC. This translates into CASSLGSGPKAEQYF. This sequence joins TRBV5-1 and TRBJ2-7; D call uncertain. Deletions cut 0 bases from V and 6 bases from J, with 16 bases between. This CDR3 is 15 amino acids long. In germline, CDR1 is SGHRS, CDR2 YFSETQ.

With respect to this clonotype: No conserved phenylalanine or tryptophan is present at the end of the CDR3, so a read error is the likely explanation. The CDR3 here is CASMLRQGATDTQYS. Written as DNA, the CDR3 is TGTGCCAGCATGCTAAGACAGGGGGCCACAGATACGCAGTATTCT. The J gene is TRBJ2-3, the V gene TRBV7-9; the match to TRBD1 covers 10 bases. This CDR3 contains 15 residues. Germline V gene sequence: CDR1 SEHNR, CDR2 FQNEAQ (reference sequence). Trimming took 7 bases from V and 2 from J; bases not matched to a gene: 6.

This clonotype was found a few times. V usage is TRBV12-3 or TRBV12-4 and J usage is TRBJ2-1, with TRBD2 matching over 9 bases. CDR3 size: 15 residues. V trimming: 6 bases; J trimming: 7 bases; junction bases outside the gene matches: 10. The CDR3 loop is CASSSPRGGGNEQFF. DNA for the CDR3: TGTGCCAGCAGCTCCCCGCGGGGGGGGGGAAATGAGCAGTTCTTC.

V gene TRBV6-1 combines with J gene TRBJ2-7; 8 positions agree with TRBD1. Germline V gives CDR1 MNHNS, CDR2 SASEGT. The CDR3 sequence is 15 residues long. CDR3 sequence (DNA): TGTGCCAGCAGTCCTGGGGACAGGAGCTCCTACGAGCACTACGTC. Translating it yields CASSPGDRSSYEHYV.

On this clonotype: An end of the junction differs from the germline gene, which may be a read error. The V gene is TRBV14, the J gene TRBJ1-1; 12 positions agree with TRBD1. Germline V gene data show CDR1 as SGHDN and CDR2 as FVKESK. The CDR3 totals 17 residues. For the CDR3, the DNA is TGTGCCAGCAGCCAAGAAGGGACAGGGGGCCAGGACACTGAAGCTCTCTTT. Its protein product is CASSQEGTGGQDTEALF.

This clonotype occurred once. This clone may be a read error of a much larger clone one base away. The chain couples TRBV4-3 to TRBJ2-1, with TRBD2 matching 7 bases. Germline CDR1 and CDR2: LGHNA and YSLEER. The CDR3 totals 13 residues. The DNA for the CDR3 is TGCGCCAGCAACCAAGAGGCGGGGGTCGAGCAGTTCTTC. This codes for CASNQEAGVEQFF.

This sequence joins TRBV12-3 or TRBV12-4 and TRBJ2-1; no clear D. CDR3 length equals 15 residues. Trimming removed 11 bases from V and 4 bases from J, with 21 bases in between. CDR3 amino acids: CAGVAGVASYNEQFF. Written as DNA, the CDR3 is TGTGCCGGCGTAGCTGGGGTAGCCTCTTACAATGAGCAGTTCTTC.

Points on this clonotype: At one end the junction does not follow the germline gene, possibly because of a read error. The J gene is TRBJ2-7, the V gene TRBV29-1; no clear D gene. There are 15 residues in the CDR3. Looked up from germline, CDR1 is SQVTM and CDR2 is ANQGSEA. CDR3 protein: CGVGDPGVSSYEQYF. CDR3 nucleotides: TGCGGCGTTGGAGACCCAGGAGTGAGCTCCTACGAGCAGTACTTC.

Details on this clonotype: This sequence may be a read error, since a much larger clone differs from it by one base. CDR3 nucleotide sequence: TGTGCCAGCAGCTTACTAGCGGGCTCCTACAATGAGCACTTCTTC. Translating gives CASSLLAGSYNEHFF. The chain employs TRBV5-4 and TRBJ2-1, with 9 bases identical to TRBD2. CDR1 and CDR2 from the germline V gene are SGHNT and YYREEE (reference sequence). This CDR3 is 15 amino acids long.

Regarding this clonotype: The germline gene is not matched at one end of the junction; a read error may be the cause. This sequence joins TRBV5-1 and TRBJ2-6; weak D call: TRBD1 (6 bases). Germline CDR1 reads SGHRS; CDR2 reads YFSETQ. This CDR3 comprises 18 residues. CDR3 in amino acids: CASSLGAGTTSGVNVLTF. The DNA of the CDR3 is TGCGCCAGTAGCTTGGGGGCCGGTACAACCTCTGGGGTCAACGTCCTGACTTTC.

Remarks on this clonotype: A single base separates this from a much larger clone, so it may be a read error. V and J are TRBV7-9 and TRBJ2-7; D remains ambiguous. In germline, CDR1 is SEHNR, CDR2 FQNEAQ (reference sequence). This CDR3 has 12 residues. The CDR3 here is CASSLADYEQCF. The CDR3 nucleotides are TGTGCCAGCAGCTTAGCGGATTACGAGCAGTGCTTC.

This clonotype was seen just once. The CDR3 does not close with the conserved phenylalanine or tryptophan, likely indicating a read error. No DNA is shown, since the ends of the CDR3 on it are uncertain; the CDR3 is the one TCRdb lists. The rearrangement links TRBV29-1 to TRBJ1-1. From its first to its last residue, the CDR3 has 14 amino acids. The germline CDR1 and CDR2 sequences are SQVTM and ANQGSEA. Here the CDR3 reads CSVDSAGSYTEALI.

The chain employs TRBV28 and TRBJ1-4, with D tentatively TRBD1 (6 bases). Trimming stripped 5 bases from V and 0 bases from J, with 16 bases between. The CDR3 loop spans 17 amino acids. CDR1 and CDR2 from the germline V gene are MDHEN and SYDVKM. The CDR3 DNA sequence: TGTGCCAGCAGTGGCCGGGACATGAGTGCAACTAATGAAAAACTGTTTTTT. Translated: CASSGRDMSATNEKLFF.